The T cell receptor (beta chain) described here comes from a study of cytomegalovirus exposure and HLA in healthy donors. Use of 60 Vbeta and 13 Jbeta primers characterized the PCR. The assay was immunoSEQ multiplex PCR, and TCRdb's table has in-frame clones only and misses some. Of some 50,000 clones listed, 72% are singletons. This receptor was obtained from a woman between 45 and 65 years old in good health and CMV-seropositive. The sequenced material came from PBMCs.

CDR3: CASSKRGGPPIYGYTF. The CDR3 DNA is TGTGCCAGCAGCAAAAGGGGCGGCCCTCCCATCTATGGCTACACCTTC. The rearrangement joins TRBV7-9 to TRBJ1-2, with a tentative D call TRBD1 (5 bases). The CDR3 extends over 16 amino acids. The V end lost 5 bases, the J end lost 4 bases, and 20 bases lay between the germline ends. Germline values: CDR1 SEHNR, CDR2 FQNEAQ (reference sequence).